The 31 T cell receptor beta chains reported below all come from one sample, sequenced in a study of neurological immune-mediated disorders. TCRdb fed the 5' RACE reads into MiXCR, producing one record per CDR3 protein. This sample has over 45,000 distinct CDR3 sequences; over 3.5% occur once, and the top ten carry more than 1.5%. The specimen was CD4+ T cells from blood. Every receptor here comes from a woman aged 35 to 49 with multiple sclerosis.

The table lists this clonotype with many counts. The gene calls are TRBV18 and TRBJ1-4; D not certain. Germline assignment: CDR1 KGHSH and CDR2 LQKENI. Trimming took 3 bases from V and 5 from J, leaving 7 bases between them. This CDR3 spans 13 amino acids. CDR3 amino acids: CASSPRVNEKLFF. As DNA, the CDR3 is TGTGCCAGCTCACCCCGGGTAAATGAAAAACTGTTTTTT.

This clonotype was recorded many times. The chain employs TRBV9 and TRBJ2-3, with a weak D call TRBD2 (6 bases). The V end lost 4 bases, the J end lost 6 bases, and 12 bases lay between the germline ends. CDR1 SGDLS and CDR2 YYNGEE come from the germline V gene. There are 13 residues in the CDR3. The CDR3 sequence is CASSRHGGDTQYF. The DNA of the CDR3 is TGTGCCAGCAGCAGACACGGGGGTGATACGCAGTATTTT.

This clonotype was counted at least ten times. This chain connects TRBV7-7 to TRBJ2-1; perhaps TRBD1 as D (5 bases). V lost 1 base, J lost 9 bases, and 10 bases lay in between. The germline CDR1 and CDR2 sequences are SSHAT and FNYEAQ (reference sequence). CDR3 size: 13 residues. The CDR3 sequence: CASSLVRVSEQFF. For the CDR3, the DNA is TGTGCCAGCAGCTTAGTCAGGGTTTCTGAGCAGTTCTTC.

Many counts were recorded for this clonotype. V gene TRBV5-5 combines with J gene TRBJ2-3; no clear D. V was cut by 0 bases and J by 1 base, with 6 bases left in between. This CDR3 spans 14 amino acids. Per germline, CDR1 SGHKS and CDR2 YYEKEE (reference sequence). CDR3: CASSLGFGTDTQYF. The CDR3 DNA is TGTGCCAGCAGCTTGGGGTTCGGCACAGATACGCAGTATTTT.

In its sample, this clonotype was seen many times. The chain couples TRBV7-6 to TRBJ2-7; 9 positions match TRBD1. Germline-derived CDR1 and CDR2 are SGHVS and FNYEAQ. V lost 2 bases to trimming and J lost 5 bases; unmatched junction nucleotides: 4. This CDR3 contains 14 residues. The CDR3 spells CASSLRGQGNEQYF. In nucleotides, the CDR3 is TGTGCCAGCAGCTTACGTGGACAGGGGAACGAGCAGTACTTC.

This chain connects TRBV20-1 to TRBJ1-1, with 7 bases lining up with TRBD1. Germline V gene sequence: CDR1 DFQATT, CDR2 SNEGSKA (reference sequence). The CDR3 runs 13 residues. With 8 bases clipped from V and 7 bases from J, the junction kept 13 bases outside the gene matches. This chain's CDR3 is CSPIPGTESEAFF. Written as DNA, the CDR3 is TGCAGTCCGATACCCGGGACAGAGAGTGAAGCTTTCTTT.

V and J are TRBV4-1 and TRBJ1-2, with TRBD1 as a possible D gene (5 bases). CDR1 and CDR2 from the germline V gene are MGHRA and YSYEKL. The CDR3 is 12 amino acids. The ends were cut back, 3 bases at V and 3 bases at J, with 5 bases in the middle. The CDR3 reads CASSQGHYGYTF. CDR3 DNA: TGCGCCAGCAGCCAGGGACACTATGGCTACACCTTC.

The sample holds many counts of this clonotype. The gene calls are TRBV12-3 or TRBV12-4 and TRBJ2-1, with a weak D call TRBD2 (6 bases). Trimming removed 8 bases at V and 6 bases at J, with 14 bases between. The CDR3 runs to 13 residues. The CDR3 DNA sequence: TGTGCCAGCTCGACTGGGCGGGGCAATGAGCAGTTCTTC. Translating gives CASSTGRGNEQFF.

This clonotype was recorded at least ten times. The J gene is TRBJ2-7, the V gene TRBV20-1; 8 nucleotides align to TRBD1. V lost 3 bases and J lost 2; bases outside the gene matches: 6. The CDR3 extends over 14 amino acids. Germline values: CDR1 DFQATT, CDR2 SNEGSKA (reference sequence). The CDR3 sequence is CSARPTGGPYEQYF. DNA of the CDR3: TGCAGTGCTAGGCCAACAGGGGGGCCCTACGAGCAGTACTTC.

There are many counts of this clonotype. The V gene is TRBV10-3, the J gene TRBJ2-3; the D is unclear. Germline V gives CDR1 ENHRY, CDR2 SYGVKD. Trimming pared 6 bases from V and 3 bases from J, leaving 4 bases between. The CDR3 has 11 residues. The CDR3 region has the DNA TGTGCCATCAGCCAGACAGATACGCAGTATTTT. It specifies CAISQTDTQYF.

The table lists this clonotype with many counts. This rearrangement joins TRBV20-1 to TRBJ1-2; a weak D match, TRBD1 (5 bases). V lost 5 bases, J lost 4 bases, and 8 bases lay in between. The CDR3 runs to 11 residues. Germline V gene lookup returns CDR1 DFQATT and CDR2 SNEGSKA (reference sequence). CDR3 in amino acids: CSAPDSYGYTF. The CDR3 DNA is TGCAGTGCTCCTGACAGCTATGGCTACACCTTC.

The sample holds many counts of this clonotype. J is TRBJ2-3 and V is TRBV5-1; 10 bases agree with TRBD1. Losses at the gene ends were 0 bases for V and 4 bases for J; bases not matched to a gene: 5. Germline CDR1 reads SGHRS; CDR2 reads YFSETQ. This CDR3 comprises 16 residues. The CDR3: CASSLGATGGADTQYF. CDR3 sequence (DNA): TGCGCCAGCAGCTTGGGGGCGACAGGGGGCGCAGATACGCAGTATTTT.

This clonotype was seen ten or more times. The chain employs TRBV12-3 or TRBV12-4 and TRBJ2-6; 8 bases match TRBD1. The CDR3 is 15 residues long. The trim removed 5 bases at V and 3 bases at J, leaving 3 bases unmatched. The CDR3 DNA reads as TGTGCCAGCAGTCAGGGGGCGCGTGGGGCCAACGTCCTGACTTTC. This gives the protein CASSQGARGANVLTF.

This clonotype was observed many times. The chain recombines TRBV7-8 with TRBJ1-2, with 7 bases lining up with TRBD1. The germline V gene has CDR1 SGHVS and CDR2 FQNEAQ. The CDR3 contains 15 residues. After removal of 5 bases from V and 4 bases from J, the junction contained 10 bases not matched to a gene. The CDR3 DNA reads as TGTGCCAGCAGCCCGGGACAGTTCCCTCGCTATGGCTACACCTTC. This encodes CASSPGQFPRYGYTF.

The chain has TRBV6-1 and TRBJ1-1; D is perhaps TRBD1 (5 bases). The V gene's germline CDR1 is MNHNS and CDR2 SASEGT. The length of the CDR3 is 11 residues. The CDR3 DNA follows: TGTGCGTCAGGCGGGGGCACTGAAGCTTTCTTT. Translating it yields CASGGGTEAFF.

This clonotype was picked up many times. The chain has TRBV4-1 and TRBJ2-1, with D possibly being TRBD2 (5 bases). This CDR3 contains 16 residues. CDR1 MGHRA and CDR2 YSYEKL come from the germline V gene. The V end was cut by 4 bases, the J end by 5 bases, with 18 bases between. For the CDR3, the DNA is TGCGCCAGCAGCCGCGCGCCAGCGGTGGCCGACAATGAGCAGTTCTTC. This encodes CASSRAPAVADNEQFF.

This clonotype was seen repeatedly, ten times or more. The CDR3 coding sequence is TGCAGTGCTAGAGAGGCAGGGAAGAGCAATCAGCCCCAGCATTTT. Encoded protein: CSAREAGKSNQPQHF. The chain is built from TRBV20-1 and TRBJ1-5, with D maybe TRBD1 (5 bases). Trimming cost V 0 bases and J 1 base, with 10 bases left between them. The CDR3 has 15 residues. Germline CDR1 and CDR2: DFQATT and SNEGSKA (reference sequence).

This clonotype was seen ten or more times. J is TRBJ2-5 and V is TRBV20-1; D possibly corresponds to TRBD2 (6 bases). This CDR3 contains 13 residues. Per germline, CDR1 DFQATT and CDR2 SNEGSKA (reference sequence). V lost 6 bases and J 1 base, leaving 12 bases between the germline ends. CDR3 DNA: TGCAGTGCCCGCCTCGGGGGCCAAGAGACCCAGTACTTC. Residues: CSARLGGQETQYF.

Many counts were recorded for this clonotype. The V gene is TRBV5-1, the J gene TRBJ2-5; 9 nucleotides align to TRBD1. The CDR3 sequence is 14 residues long. Losses at the gene ends were 5 bases for V and 3 bases for J; bases not matched to a gene: 5. Germline V gene sequence: CDR1 SGHRS, CDR2 YFSETQ. The CDR3 protein is CASRPRDREETQYF. CDR3 DNA: TGCGCCAGCAGACCCCGGGACAGGGAAGAGACCCAGTACTTC.

This clonotype was picked up many times. This rearrangement joins TRBV20-1 to TRBJ2-1; D uncertain. Between the trimmed V and J ends, which lost 2 bases and 9 bases, there was a span of 8 bases. Per germline, CDR1 DFQATT and CDR2 SNEGSKA (reference sequence). The CDR3 sequence is 11 residues long. The CDR3 loop reads CSARPYGEQFF. DNA of the CDR3: TGCAGTGCTAGACCATACGGTGAGCAGTTCTTC.

This clonotype was counted ten times or more. The rearrangement uses TRBV12-3 or TRBV12-4 and TRBJ1-2; perhaps TRBD1 as D (5 bases). V gave up 5 bases and J gave up 4 bases, with 14 bases separating them. CDR3 length: 14 residues. The CDR3 sequence is CASSPEAGTYGYTF. The DNA of the CDR3 is TGTGCCAGCAGTCCGGAGGCAGGGACCTATGGCTACACCTTC.

This clonotype came up many times. The V call is TRBV24-1, the J call TRBJ2-2; D is uncertain. CDR1 is KGHDR, CDR2 SFDVKD, per germline. Trimming left V 3 bases short and J 0 bases short, with 7 bases between. The CDR3 length is 15 residues. In DNA form, the CDR3 reads TGTGCCACCAGTGATGCGGTAACGAACACCGGGGAGCTGTTTTTT. The encoded protein is CATSDAVTNTGELFF.

This clonotype was seen repeatedly, ten times or more. The chain couples TRBV20-1 to TRBJ2-5; no clear D. Germline V gives CDR1 DFQATT, CDR2 SNEGSKA (reference sequence). The CDR3 has 13 amino acids. V was trimmed by 3 bases and J by 2 bases, leaving 10 bases between them. CDR3 amino acids: CSASNLRQETQYF. The DNA for the CDR3 is TGCAGTGCTAGTAATTTAAGACAAGAGACCCAGTACTTC.

This clonotype was observed at least ten times. The gene calls are TRBV5-1 and TRBJ1-2, with D unclear. The CDR3 extends over 14 amino acids. V lost 2 bases and J 4 bases, leaving 12 bases between the germline ends. Germline CDR1 SGHRS, CDR2 YFSETQ. Written as DNA, the CDR3 is TGCGCCAGCAGCTTATCTACCGAGGGCTATGGCTACACCTTC. Its translation is CASSLSTEGYGYTF.

This clonotype showed up many times. The chain joins TRBV29-1 to TRBJ2-1; TRBD1 matches 7 bases. The junction had 2 bases not matched to a gene; V was cut back by 1 base and J by 2 bases. This CDR3 spans 14 amino acids. CDR1 is SQVTM, CDR2 ANQGSEA, per germline. CDR3 protein: CSVEGQGTYNEQFF. DNA of the CDR3: TGCAGCGTTGAAGGACAGGGAACCTACAATGAGCAGTTCTTC.

The chain couples TRBV23-1 to TRBJ2-3; no firm D call. TRBV23-1 is assigned to the ORF class and has an uncertain function. The CDR3 contains 17 residues. V gave up 6 bases and J gave up 1 base, with 20 bases separating them. The CDR3 region is CASSLAFRRRGTDTQYF. Written as DNA, the CDR3 is TGCGCCAGCAGCCTCGCCTTCAGGCGACGGGGCACAGATACGCAGTATTTT.

This clonotype was found many times. The chain combines TRBV14 with TRBJ2-2; D is unclear. The V end lost 4 bases, the J end lost 3 bases, and 9 bases lay between the germline ends. CDR1 is SGHDN, CDR2 FVKESK, per germline. The CDR3 loop spans 14 amino acids. CDR3 sequence reads: CASSPLAHTGELFF. The DNA for the CDR3 is TGTGCCAGCAGCCCCCTCGCCCACACCGGGGAGCTGTTTTTT.

This clonotype occurred many times. This chain joins TRBV6-2 or TRBV6-3 and TRBJ2-1; no definite D call. The CDR3 is made up of 15 amino acids. Trimming stripped 2 bases from V and 10 bases from J, with 18 bases between. CDR1 is MNHEY and CDR2 is SVGEGT in the germline V gene. The CDR3 DNA reads as TGTGCCAGCAGTTACCCCGGGCCCATCCTGAGGGAGCAGTTCTTC. This codes for CASSYPGPILREQFF.

This clonotype has at least ten counts. V usage is TRBV5-1 and J usage is TRBJ2-2; possibly TRBD1 for D (6 bases). There are 15 residues in the CDR3. Trimming left V 6 bases short and J 4 bases short, with 16 bases between. Germline V gene data show CDR1 as SGHRS and CDR2 as YFSETQ. The CDR3 region has the DNA TGCGCCAGCACCGAAATTGCAGGGGTCACCGGGGAGCTGTTTTTT. It translates to CASTEIAGVTGELFF.

The sample holds many counts of this clonotype. The rearrangement joins TRBV5-1 to TRBJ1-1, with TRBD1 as a possible D gene (6 bases). Germline values: CDR1 SGHRS, CDR2 YFSETQ. This CDR3 has 15 residues. V gave up 4 bases and J gave up 1 base, with 14 bases separating them. The CDR3 region has the DNA TGCGCCAGCAGCCCACTCCCAGGGGCGAACACTGAAGCTTTCTTT. Translating it yields CASSPLPGANTEAFF. The entire variable domain, with the rest obtained from reference TRBV5-1 and TRBJ1-1, is as follows: KAGVTQTPRYLIKTRGQQVTLSCSPISGHRSVSWYQQTPGQGLQFLFEYFSETQRNKGNFPGRFSGRQFSNSRSEMNVSTLELGDSALYLCASSPLPGANTEAFFGQGTRLTVV.

This clonotype was found many times. V gene TRBV7-2 combines with J gene TRBJ1-2; D possibly corresponds to TRBD1 (6 bases). Trimming pared 4 bases from V and 0 bases from J, leaving 12 bases between. Per germline, CDR1 SGHTA and CDR2 FQGNSA. The CDR3 consists of 15 residues. This chain's CDR3 is CASSWTALANYGYTF. The CDR3 nucleotides are TGTGCCAGCAGCTGGACAGCCTTGGCTAACTATGGCTACACCTTC.